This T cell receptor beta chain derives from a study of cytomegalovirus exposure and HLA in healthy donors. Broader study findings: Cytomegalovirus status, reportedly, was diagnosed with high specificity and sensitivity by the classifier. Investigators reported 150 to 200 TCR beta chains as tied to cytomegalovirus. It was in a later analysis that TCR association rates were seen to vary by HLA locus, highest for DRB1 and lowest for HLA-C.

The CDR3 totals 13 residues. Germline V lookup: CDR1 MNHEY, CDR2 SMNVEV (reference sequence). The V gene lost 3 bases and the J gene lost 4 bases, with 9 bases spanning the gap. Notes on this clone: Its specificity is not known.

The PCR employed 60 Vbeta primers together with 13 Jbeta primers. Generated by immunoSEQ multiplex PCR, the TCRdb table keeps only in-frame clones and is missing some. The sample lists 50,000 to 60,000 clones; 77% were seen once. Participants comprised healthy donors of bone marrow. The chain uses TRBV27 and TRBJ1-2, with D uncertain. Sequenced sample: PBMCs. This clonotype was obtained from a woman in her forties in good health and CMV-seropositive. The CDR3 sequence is CASSFPGGYGYTF. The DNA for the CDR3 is TGTGCCAGCAGTTTTCCGGGAGGCTATGGCTACACCTTC.